One and the same sample provided the 2 T cell receptor beta chains below, sequenced in a study of control samples from healthy donors and cancer patients. Repertoires were generated with immunoSEQ multiplex PCR, while TCRdb's copy carries only in-frame clones and drops some. The sample gives 95,000 to 130,000 clones, more than 70% of which show up once; 2% to 3% is in the top ten. Sequenced input: blood. These TCRs come from a woman in her 70s in good health.

The genes are TRBV9 and TRBJ2-3; unclear D gene. The germline CDR1 and CDR2 sequences are SGDLS and YYNGEE. The CDR3 loop spans 14 amino acids. The germline V and J ends were trimmed by 2 bases and 2 bases, with 9 bases remaining between them. The CDR3 bases are TGTGCCAGCAGCGTTTTACTACACACAGATACGCAGTATTTT. Its translation is CASSVLLHTDTQYF. Drawing the rest from reference TRBV9 and TRBJ2-3, the complete variable domain is DSGVTQTPKHLITATGQRVTLRCSPRSGDLSVYWYQQSLDQGLQFLIQYYNGEERAKGNILERFSAQQFPDLHSELNLSSLELGDSALYFCASSVLLHTDTQYFGPGTRLTVL.

V is TRBV6-5 and J is TRBJ1-1; TRBD1 agrees at 9 bases. The CDR3 loop spans 13 amino acids. V was pared by 6 bases and J by 4 bases, with 3 bases of the junction left unmatched. The germline gives CDR1 MNHEY, CDR2 SVGAGI. The CDR3 here is CASSPTGGTEAFF. CDR3 DNA sequence: TGTGCCAGCAGCCCGACAGGGGGCACTGAAGCTTTCTTT.